This T cell receptor (beta chain) was observed in a study of T cells after yellow fever vaccination. As for the study in general: Fractions low in cell number were prepared with SMART-Seq v4 Ultra Low Input.

Points from the study as a whole: Post-booster repertoires contained most primary-vaccination clones again (around 96% CD4, 88% CD8). A small proportion of clonotypes was detected in both the CD4 and CD8 compartments.

A note on this clonotype: Its antigen is unidentified.

This CDR3 spans 13 amino acids. Trimming removed 3 bases at V and 3 bases at J, with 12 bases between. Germline V gene data show CDR1 as DFQATT and CDR2 as SNEGSKA (reference sequence). Making TCR cDNA involved 5'RACE template switching, which added UMIs and a universal primer site. Each CDR3 protein gets one entry after TCRdb re-called the 5' RACE reads with MiXCR. The sample consists of approximately 160,000 distinct CDR3 sequences, approximately 6.2% of them appearing once. The input for sequencing was CD4+ T cells sorted from PBMCs, taken on the day of the first yellow fever vaccination. The sequence derives from a young man who received the YFV17D yellow fever vaccine. The rearrangement links TRBV20-1 to TRBJ2-7; TRBD1 is a possible D gene (5 bases). CDR3 region: CSASSAGNYEQYV. CDR3 bases: TGCAGTGCTAGTTCGGCAGGGAACTACGAGCAGTACGTC.